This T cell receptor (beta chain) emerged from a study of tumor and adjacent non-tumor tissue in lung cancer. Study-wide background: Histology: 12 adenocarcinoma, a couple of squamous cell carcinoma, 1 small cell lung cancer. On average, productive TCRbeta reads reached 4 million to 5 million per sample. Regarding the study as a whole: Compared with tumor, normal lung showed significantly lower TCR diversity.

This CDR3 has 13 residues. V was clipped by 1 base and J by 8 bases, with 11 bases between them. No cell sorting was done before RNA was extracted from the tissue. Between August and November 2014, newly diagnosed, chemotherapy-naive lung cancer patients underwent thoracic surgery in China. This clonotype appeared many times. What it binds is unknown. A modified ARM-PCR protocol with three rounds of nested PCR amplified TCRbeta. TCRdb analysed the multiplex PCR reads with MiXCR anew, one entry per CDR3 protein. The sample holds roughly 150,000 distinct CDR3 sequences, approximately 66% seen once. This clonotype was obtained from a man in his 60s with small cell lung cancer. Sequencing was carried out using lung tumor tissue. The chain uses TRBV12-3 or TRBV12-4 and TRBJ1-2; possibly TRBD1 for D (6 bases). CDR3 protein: CASSLGRGSGYTF. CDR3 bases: TGTGCCAGCAGTTTAGGCAGGGGAAGCGGCTACACCTTC.